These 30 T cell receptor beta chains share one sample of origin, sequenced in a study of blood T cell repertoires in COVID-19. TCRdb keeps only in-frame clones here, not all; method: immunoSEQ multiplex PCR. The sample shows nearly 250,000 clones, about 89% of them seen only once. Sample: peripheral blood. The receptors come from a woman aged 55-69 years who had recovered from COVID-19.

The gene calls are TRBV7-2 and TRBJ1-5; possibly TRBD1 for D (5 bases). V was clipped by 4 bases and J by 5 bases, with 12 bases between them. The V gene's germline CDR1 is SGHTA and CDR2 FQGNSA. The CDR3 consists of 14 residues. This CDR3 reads CASSSMVRDQPQHF. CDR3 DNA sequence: TGTGCCAGCAGCTCGATGGTCAGGGATCAGCCCCAGCATTTT.

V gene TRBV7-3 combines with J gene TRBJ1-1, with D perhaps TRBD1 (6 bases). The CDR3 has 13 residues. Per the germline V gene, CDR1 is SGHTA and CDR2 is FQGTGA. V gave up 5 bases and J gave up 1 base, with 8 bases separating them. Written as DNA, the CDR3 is TGTGCCAGCAGCGGACAGCCGAACACTGAAGCTTTCTTT. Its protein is CASSGQPNTEAFF.

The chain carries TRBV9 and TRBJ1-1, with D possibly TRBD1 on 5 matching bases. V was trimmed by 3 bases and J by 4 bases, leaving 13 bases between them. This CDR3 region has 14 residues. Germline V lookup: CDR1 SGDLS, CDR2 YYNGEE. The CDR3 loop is CASSARPRGTEAFF. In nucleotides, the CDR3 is TGTGCCAGCAGCGCCCGACCTAGGGGCACTGAAGCTTTCTTT.

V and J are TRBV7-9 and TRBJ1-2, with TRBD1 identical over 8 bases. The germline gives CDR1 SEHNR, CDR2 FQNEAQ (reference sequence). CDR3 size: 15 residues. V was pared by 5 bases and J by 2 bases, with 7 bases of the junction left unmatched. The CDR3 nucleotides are TGTGCCAGCAGCCCGAGGACAGGGAACAACTATGGCTACACCTTC. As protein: CASSPRTGNNYGYTF.

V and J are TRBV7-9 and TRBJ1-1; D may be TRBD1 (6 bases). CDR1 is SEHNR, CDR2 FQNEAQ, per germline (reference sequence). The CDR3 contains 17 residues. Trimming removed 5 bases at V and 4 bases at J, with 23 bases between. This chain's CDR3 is CASSVSSGGAMGTEAFF. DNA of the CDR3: TGTGCCAGCAGCGTTTCAAGCGGGGGCGCCATGGGCACTGAAGCTTTCTTT. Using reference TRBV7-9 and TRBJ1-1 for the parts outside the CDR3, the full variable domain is DTGVSQNPRHKITKRGQNVTFRCDPISEHNRLYWYRQTLGQGPEFLTYFQNEAQLEKSRLLSDRFSAERPKGSFSTLEIQRTEQGDSAMYLCASSVSSGGAMGTEAFFGQGTRLTVV.

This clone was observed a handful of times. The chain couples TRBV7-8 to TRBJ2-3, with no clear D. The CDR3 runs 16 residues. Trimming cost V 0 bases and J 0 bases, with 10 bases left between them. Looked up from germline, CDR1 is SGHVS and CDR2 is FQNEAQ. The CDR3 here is CASSLANSPSTDTQYF. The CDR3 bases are TGTGCCAGCAGCTTAGCCAACTCACCCAGCACAGATACGCAGTATTTT.

The CDR3 reads CASRPTGVSNQPQHF. Written as DNA, the CDR3 is TGTGCCAGCAGGCCCACAGGGGTTAGCAATCAGCCCCAGCATTTT. The chain couples TRBV2 to TRBJ1-5; TRBD1 matches 7 bases. Germline CDR1 is SNHLY and CDR2 is FYNNEI. The CDR3 is 15 residues long. V was clipped by 6 bases and J by 0 bases; unmatched bases: 5.

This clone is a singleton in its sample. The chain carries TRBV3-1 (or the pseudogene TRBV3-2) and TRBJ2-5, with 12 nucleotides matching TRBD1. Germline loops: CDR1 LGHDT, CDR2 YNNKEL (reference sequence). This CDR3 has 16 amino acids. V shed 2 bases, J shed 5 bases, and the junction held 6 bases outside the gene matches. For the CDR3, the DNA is TGTGCCAGCAGCCAAATTTCAGGGACAGGGGGCGAGACCCAGTACTTC. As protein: CASSQISGTGGETQYF.

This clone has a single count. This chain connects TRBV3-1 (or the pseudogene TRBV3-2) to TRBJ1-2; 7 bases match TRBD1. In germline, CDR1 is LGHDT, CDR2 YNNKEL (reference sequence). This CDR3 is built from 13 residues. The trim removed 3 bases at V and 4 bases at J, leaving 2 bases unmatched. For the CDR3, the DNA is TGTGCCAGCAGCCAGGGACAGCCCTATGGCTACACCTTC. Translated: CASSQGQPYGYTF.

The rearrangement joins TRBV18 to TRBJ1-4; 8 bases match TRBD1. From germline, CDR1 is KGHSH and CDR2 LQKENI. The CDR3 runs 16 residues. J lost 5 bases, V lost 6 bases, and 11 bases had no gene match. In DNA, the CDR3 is TGTGCCAGCTCGCAAAATCGACAGGGGACAAATGAAAAACTGTTTTTT. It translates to CASSQNRQGTNEKLFF.

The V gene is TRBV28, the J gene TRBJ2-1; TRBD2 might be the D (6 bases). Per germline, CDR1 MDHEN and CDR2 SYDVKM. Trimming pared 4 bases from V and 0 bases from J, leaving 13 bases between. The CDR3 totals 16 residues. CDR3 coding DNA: TGTGCCAGCAGTTCGTCCGGGAGAACCTCCTACAATGAGCAGTTCTTC. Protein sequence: CASSSSGRTSYNEQFF.

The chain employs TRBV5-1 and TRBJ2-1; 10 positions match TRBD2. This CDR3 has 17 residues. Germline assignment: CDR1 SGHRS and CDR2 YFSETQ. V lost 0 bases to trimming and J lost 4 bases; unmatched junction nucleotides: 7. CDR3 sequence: CASSLALAGVKYNEQFF. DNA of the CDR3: TGCGCCAGCAGCTTGGCCCTAGCGGGGGTTAAGTACAATGAGCAGTTCTTC.

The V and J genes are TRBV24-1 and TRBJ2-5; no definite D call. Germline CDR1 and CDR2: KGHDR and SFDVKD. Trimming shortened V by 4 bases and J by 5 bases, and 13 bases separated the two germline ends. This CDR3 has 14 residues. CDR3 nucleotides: TGTGCCACCAGTGAGCCCGAGTTGCGGGAGACCCAGTACTTC. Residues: CATSEPELRETQYF.

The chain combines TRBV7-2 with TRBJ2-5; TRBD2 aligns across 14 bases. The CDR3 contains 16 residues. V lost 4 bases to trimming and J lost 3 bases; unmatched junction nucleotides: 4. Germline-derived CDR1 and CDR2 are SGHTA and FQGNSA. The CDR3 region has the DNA TGTGCCAGCAGCTCGGGACTAGCGGGGGCCAAAGAGACCCAGTACTTC. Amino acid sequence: CASSSGLAGAKETQYF.

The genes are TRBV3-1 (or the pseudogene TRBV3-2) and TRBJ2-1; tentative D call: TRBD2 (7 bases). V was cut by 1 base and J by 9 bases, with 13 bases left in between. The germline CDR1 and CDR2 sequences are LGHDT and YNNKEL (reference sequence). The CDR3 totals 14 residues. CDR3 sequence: CASSQVGGDTEQFF. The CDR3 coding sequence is TGTGCCAGCAGCCAAGTGGGGGGGGACACTGAGCAGTTCTTC.

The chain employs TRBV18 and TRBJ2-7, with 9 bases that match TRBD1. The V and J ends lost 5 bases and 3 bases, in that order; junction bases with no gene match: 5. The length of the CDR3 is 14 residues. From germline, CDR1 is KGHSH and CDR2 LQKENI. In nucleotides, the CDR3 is TGTGCCAGCTCAACAGGGGGCGCTATCTACGAGCAGTACTTC. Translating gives CASSTGGAIYEQYF.

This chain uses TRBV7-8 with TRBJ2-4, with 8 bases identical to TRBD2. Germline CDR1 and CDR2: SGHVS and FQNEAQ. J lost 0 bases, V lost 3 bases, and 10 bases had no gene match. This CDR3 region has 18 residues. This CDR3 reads CASSFRAGALIAKNIQYF. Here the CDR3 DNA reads TGTGCCAGCAGCTTCAGAGCGGGGGCCCTCATAGCCAAAAACATTCAGTACTTC.

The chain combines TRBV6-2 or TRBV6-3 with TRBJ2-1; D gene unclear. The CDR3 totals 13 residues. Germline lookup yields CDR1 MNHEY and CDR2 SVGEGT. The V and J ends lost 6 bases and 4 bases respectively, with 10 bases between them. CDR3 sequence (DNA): TGTGCCAGCAGCGAGATAAGATACAATGAGCAGTTCTTC. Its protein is CASSEIRYNEQFF.

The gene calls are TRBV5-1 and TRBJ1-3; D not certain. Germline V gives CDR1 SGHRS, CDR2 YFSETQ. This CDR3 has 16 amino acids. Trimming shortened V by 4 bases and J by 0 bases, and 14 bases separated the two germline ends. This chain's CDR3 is CASSPDGGRSGNTIYF. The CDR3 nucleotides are TGCGCCAGCAGCCCCGACGGAGGTCGCTCTGGAAACACCATATATTTT.

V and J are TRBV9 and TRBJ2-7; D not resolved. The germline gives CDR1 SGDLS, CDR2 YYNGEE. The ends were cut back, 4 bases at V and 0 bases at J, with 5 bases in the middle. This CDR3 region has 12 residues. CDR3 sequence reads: CASSSSSYEQYF. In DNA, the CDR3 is TGTGCCAGCAGCTCTAGCTCCTACGAGCAGTACTTC.

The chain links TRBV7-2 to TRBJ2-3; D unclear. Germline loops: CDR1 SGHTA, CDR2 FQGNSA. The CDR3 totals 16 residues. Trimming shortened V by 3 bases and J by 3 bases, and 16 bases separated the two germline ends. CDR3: CASSFSPGGSTDTQYF. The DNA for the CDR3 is TGTGCCAGCAGCTTTTCCCCAGGTGGGTCAACAGATACGCAGTATTTT.

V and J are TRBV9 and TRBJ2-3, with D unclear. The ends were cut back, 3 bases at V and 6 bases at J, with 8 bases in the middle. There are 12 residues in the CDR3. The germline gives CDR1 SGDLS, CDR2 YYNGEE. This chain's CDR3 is CASSGESDTQYF. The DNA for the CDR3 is TGTGCCAGCAGCGGAGAATCCGATACGCAGTATTTT.

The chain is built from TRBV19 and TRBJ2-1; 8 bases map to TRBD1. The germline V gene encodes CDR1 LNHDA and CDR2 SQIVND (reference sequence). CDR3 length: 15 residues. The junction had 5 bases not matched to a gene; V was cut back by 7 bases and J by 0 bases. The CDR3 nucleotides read TGTGCCAGTAATTGGGACAGGAGCTCCTACAATGAGCAGTTCTTC. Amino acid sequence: CASNWDRSSYNEQFF.

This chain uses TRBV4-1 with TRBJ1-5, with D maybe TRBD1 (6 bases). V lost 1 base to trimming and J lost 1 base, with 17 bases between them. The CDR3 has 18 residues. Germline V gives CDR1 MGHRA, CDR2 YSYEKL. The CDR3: CASSQVHSGTPSNQPQHF. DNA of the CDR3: TGCGCCAGCAGCCAAGTTCACTCCGGGACACCGAGCAATCAGCCCCAGCATTTT.

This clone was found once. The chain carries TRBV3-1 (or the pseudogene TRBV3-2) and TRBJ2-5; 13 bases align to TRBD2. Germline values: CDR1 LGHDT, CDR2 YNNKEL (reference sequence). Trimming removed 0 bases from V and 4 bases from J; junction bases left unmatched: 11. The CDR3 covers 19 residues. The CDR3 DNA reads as TGTGCCAGCAGCCAAGAAAGGCCTACTAGCGGGGGGGGCACAGAGACCCAGTACTTC. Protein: CASSQERPTSGGGTETQYF.

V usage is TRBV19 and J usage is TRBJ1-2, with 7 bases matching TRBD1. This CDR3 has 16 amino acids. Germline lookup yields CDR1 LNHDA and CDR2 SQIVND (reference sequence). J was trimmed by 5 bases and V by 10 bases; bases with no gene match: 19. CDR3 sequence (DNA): TGTGCCACCGATCCCCATCACAGGGGTGGCGAGTATGGCTACACCTTC. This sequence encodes CATDPHHRGGEYGYTF.

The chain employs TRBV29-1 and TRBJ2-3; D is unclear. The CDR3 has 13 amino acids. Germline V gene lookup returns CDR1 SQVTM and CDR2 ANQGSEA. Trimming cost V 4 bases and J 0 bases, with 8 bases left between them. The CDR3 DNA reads TGCAGCGTTGCTCCTAGTAGCACAGATACGCAGTATTTT. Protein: CSVAPSSTDTQYF.

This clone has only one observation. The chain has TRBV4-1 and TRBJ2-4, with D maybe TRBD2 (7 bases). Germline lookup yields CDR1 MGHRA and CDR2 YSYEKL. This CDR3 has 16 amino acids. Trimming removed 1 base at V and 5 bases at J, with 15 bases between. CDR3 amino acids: CASSQGGAGDQNIQYF. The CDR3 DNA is TGCGCCAGCAGCCAAGGGGGGGCGGGGGACCAAAACATTCAGTACTTC.

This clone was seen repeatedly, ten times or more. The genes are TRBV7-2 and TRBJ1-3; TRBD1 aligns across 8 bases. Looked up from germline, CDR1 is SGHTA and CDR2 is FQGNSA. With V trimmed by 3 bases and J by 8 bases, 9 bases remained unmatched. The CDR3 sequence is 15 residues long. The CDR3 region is CASSLDRVIRDTIYF. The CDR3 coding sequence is TGTGCCAGCAGCTTGGACAGGGTGATAAGAGACACCATATATTTT. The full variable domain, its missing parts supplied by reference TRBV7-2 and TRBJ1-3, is GAGVSQSPSNKVTEKGKDVELRCDPISGHTALYWYRQSLGQGLEFLIYFQGNSAPDKSGLPSDRFSAERTGGSVSTLTIQRTQQEDSAVYLCASSLDRVIRDTIYFGEGSWLTVV.

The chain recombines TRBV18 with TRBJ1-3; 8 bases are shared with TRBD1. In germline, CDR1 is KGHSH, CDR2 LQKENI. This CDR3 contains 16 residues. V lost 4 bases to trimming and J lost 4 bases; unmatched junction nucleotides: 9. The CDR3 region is CASSHDRGSSGNTIYF. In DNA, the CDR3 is TGTGCCAGCTCACACGACAGGGGATCGTCAGGAAACACCATATATTTT. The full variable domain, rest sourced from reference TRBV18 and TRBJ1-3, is NAGVMQNPRHLVRRRGQEARLRCSPMKGHSHVYWYRQLPEEGLKFMVYLQKENIIDESGMPKERFSAEFPKEGPSILRIQQVVRGDSAAYFCASSHDRGSSGNTIYFGEGSWLTVV.